One sample yielded the 6 T cell receptor beta chains listed below, sequenced in a study of cytomegalovirus exposure and HLA in healthy donors. The study ran its PCR with 60 Vbeta and 13 Jbeta primers. Assay: immunoSEQ multiplex PCR; the TCRdb copy retains only in-frame clones and omits some. The table includes about 170,000 clones, 73% detected once. Sequenced material: PBMCs. The source of these receptors is a woman younger than 35 in good health and CMV-seropositive.

The chain links TRBV9 to TRBJ2-7, with a weak D call TRBD2 (6 bases). V was pared by 0 bases and J by 5 bases, with 15 bases between. Germline loops: CDR1 SGDLS, CDR2 YYNGEE. The CDR3 totals 15 residues. The CDR3 coding sequence is TGTGCCAGCAGCGTAGGAGGACTAACTCGGAACGAGCAGTACTTC. Its translation is CASSVGGLTRNEQYF. The whole variable domain, filled in from reference TRBV9 and TRBJ2-7, reads DSGVTQTPKHLITATGQRVTLRCSPRSGDLSVYWYQQSLDQGLQFLIQYYNGEERAKGNILERFSAQQFPDLHSELNLSSLELGDSALYFCASSVGGLTRNEQYFGPGTRLTVT.

This chain uses TRBV18 with TRBJ2-7, with D perhaps TRBD2 (6 bases). V was pared by 0 bases and J by 6 bases, with 9 bases between. Germline CDR1 and CDR2: KGHSH and LQKENI. The length of the CDR3 is 13 residues. This chain's CDR3 is CASSPPAGGEQYF. The CDR3 DNA is TGTGCCAGCTCACCACCAGCCGGGGGCGAGCAGTACTTC.

The V call is TRBV5-1, the J call TRBJ1-1; 9 bases match TRBD1. The CDR3 loop spans 14 amino acids. CDR1 is SGHRS, CDR2 YFSETQ, per germline. V was clipped by 4 bases and J by 4 bases; unmatched bases: 5. Here the CDR3 reads CASSQGTGSTEAFF. DNA for the CDR3: TGCGCCAGCAGCCAAGGGACAGGGAGCACTGAAGCTTTCTTT.

To note about this clone: Different DNA sequences within this sample yield the same CDR3. The V call is TRBV5-1, the J call TRBJ2-7; D gene unclear. V lost 0 bases to trimming and J lost 5 bases, with 3 bases between them. This CDR3 is built from 11 residues. The V gene's germline CDR1 is SGHRS and CDR2 YFSETQ. In nucleotides, the CDR3 is TGCGCCAGCAGCTTGGCCGACGAGCAGTACTTC. This gives the protein CASSLADEQYF.

The chain couples TRBV29-1 to TRBJ1-1; 7 bases are shared with TRBD1. The CDR3 covers 11 residues. With 4 bases clipped from V and 11 bases from J, the junction kept 7 bases outside the gene matches. The germline gives CDR1 SQVTM, CDR2 ANQGSEA. The CDR3 sequence: CSVVRGAGAFF. DNA for the CDR3: TGCAGCGTTGTCAGGGGGGCTGGGGCTTTCTTT.

The chain has TRBV7-2 and TRBJ2-7, with a tentative D call TRBD2 (7 bases). The CDR3 length is 16 residues. V lost 5 bases and J 2 bases, leaving 19 bases between the germline ends. Germline-derived CDR1 and CDR2 are SGHTA and FQGNSA. The CDR3 spells CASSGLFRGGAYEQYF. DNA for the CDR3: TGTGCCAGCAGCGGGCTGTTTAGGGGGGGGGCCTACGAGCAGTACTTC.